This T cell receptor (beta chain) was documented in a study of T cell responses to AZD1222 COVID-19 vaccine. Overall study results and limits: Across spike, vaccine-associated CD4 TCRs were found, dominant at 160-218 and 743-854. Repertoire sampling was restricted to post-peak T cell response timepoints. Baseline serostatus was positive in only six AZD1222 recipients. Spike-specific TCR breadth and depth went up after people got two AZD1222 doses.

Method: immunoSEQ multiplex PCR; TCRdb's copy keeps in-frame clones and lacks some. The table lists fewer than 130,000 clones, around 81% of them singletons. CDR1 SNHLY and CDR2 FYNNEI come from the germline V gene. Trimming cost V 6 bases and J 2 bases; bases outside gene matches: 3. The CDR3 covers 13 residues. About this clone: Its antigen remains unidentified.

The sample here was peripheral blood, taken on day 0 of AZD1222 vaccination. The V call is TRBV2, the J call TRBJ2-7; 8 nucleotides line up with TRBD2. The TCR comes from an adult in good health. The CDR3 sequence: CASRRGATYEQYF. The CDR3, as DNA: TGTGCCAGCAGGCGGGGGGCGACCTACGAGCAGTACTTC.